These T cell receptor beta chains were read from a single sample in a study of shared clonotypes between healthy human individuals. Profiling relied on immunoSEQ multiplex PCR, and the TCRdb table lists in-frame clones only, not all of them. Here the sample spans roughly 2.5 million clones, around 90% being singletons. Sequencing was carried out using naive CD4+ T cells sorted from blood. The receptor set was obtained from a man between 18 and 35 years old in good health. Each CDR3 is given with its conserved first and last residue. The D gene is left open where the match is weak. For some rows the clone size is stated as once, few or many, or as a class when expanded; others skip it.

D gene: .
V gene: TRBV28
J gene: TRBJ1-2
clone size: .
CDR3 DNA: TGTGCCAGCAGTTACAGGAGTGCCTATGGCTACACCTTC
CDR3 protein: CASSYRSAYGYTF

D gene: .
V gene: TRBV18
J gene: TRBJ2-7
clone size: .
CDR3 DNA: TGTGCCAGCTCCCCGGCGCCAGGGGGACTATACGAGCAGTACTTC
CDR3 protein: CASSPAPGGLYEQYF

D gene: .
V gene: TRBV2
J gene: TRBJ2-7
clone size: .
CDR3 DNA: TGTGCCAGCAGTGTAGGGACTCGCGAGCAGTACTTC
CDR3 protein: CASSVGTREQYF

D gene: .
V gene: TRBV18
J gene: TRBJ2-1
clone size: .
CDR3 DNA: TGTGCCAGCTCACCCCCAGGGCTACCCCACAATGAGCAGTTCTTC
CDR3 protein: CASSPPGLPHNEQFF

D gene: TRBD2
V gene: TRBV10-1
J gene: TRBJ2-3
clone size: .
CDR3 DNA: TGCGCCAGCAGTGAGTCGTCTAGCGGCTTAACAGATACGCAGTATTTT
CDR3 protein: CASSESSSGLTDTQYF

D gene: .
V gene: TRBV28
J gene: TRBJ1-5
clone size: .
CDR3 DNA: TGTGCCAGCAGTTTGAGAGGTCAGCCCCAGCATTTT
CDR3 protein: CASSLRGQPQHF

D gene: .
V gene: TRBV7-3
J gene: TRBJ2-3
clone size: .
CDR3 DNA: TGTGCCAGCCGGCTGACAGATACGCAGTATTTT
CDR3 protein: CASRLTDTQYF

D gene: TRBD1
V gene: TRBV18
J gene: TRBJ1-3
clone size: .
CDR3 DNA: TGTGCCAGCTCACCACCTAATCCGCAGGGGGCTGGAAACACCATATATTTT
CDR3 protein: CASSPPNPQGAGNTIYF

D gene: TRBD2
V gene: TRBV30
J gene: TRBJ2-7
clone size: .
CDR3 DNA: TGTGCCTGGACAGGGAAACTAGCGGGAGAAAACGAGCAGTACTTC
CDR3 protein: CAWTGKLAGENEQYF

D gene: TRBD2
V gene: TRBV28
J gene: TRBJ2-5
clone size: .
CDR3 DNA: TGTGCCAGCAGTTCCATCCGACTAGCGGGAGGGGAGACCCAGTACTTC
CDR3 protein: CASSSIRLAGGETQYF

D gene: .
V gene: TRBV7-2
J gene: TRBJ2-3
clone size: .
CDR3 DNA: TGTGCCAGCAGCTCCCTTGGACCGGGGGTAGATACGCAGTATTTT
CDR3 protein: CASSSLGPGVDTQYF

D gene: .
V gene: TRBV7-9
J gene: TRBJ1-4
clone size: .
CDR3 DNA: TGTGCCAGCAGCTTAGGGGCCTATAATGAAAAACTGTTTTTT
CDR3 protein: CASSLGAYNEKLFF

D gene: .
V gene: TRBV7-2
J gene: TRBJ2-6
clone size: .
CDR3 DNA: TGTGCCAGCAGCTTAGGTCGACGTTCTGGGGCCAACGTCCTGACTTTC
CDR3 protein: CASSLGRRSGANVLTF

D gene: TRBD1
V gene: TRBV11-3
J gene: TRBJ2-1
clone size: .
CDR3 DNA: TGTGCCAGCAGCCCTGCGACAGGGGGCAATGAGCAGTTCTTC
CDR3 protein: CASSPATGGNEQFF

D gene: TRBD1
V gene: TRBV28
J gene: TRBJ1-5
clone size: few
CDR3 DNA: TGTGCCAGCAGTTGGGACAGCCACAATCAGCCCCAGCATTTT
CDR3 protein: CASSWDSHNQPQHF

D gene: .
V gene: TRBV19
J gene: TRBJ1-4
clone size: .
CDR3 DNA: TGTGCCAGTAGTAAAAGAACAGGGATAAATGAAAAACTGTTTTTT
CDR3 protein: CASSKRTGINEKLFF

D gene: TRBD2
V gene: TRBV27
J gene: TRBJ2-1
clone size: .
CDR3 DNA: TGTGCCAGCAGGCAGGGCGGGAGCTCCTACAATGAGCAGTTCTTC
CDR3 protein: CASRQGGSSYNEQFF

D gene: TRBD2
V gene: TRBV6-1
J gene: TRBJ2-5
clone size: .
CDR3 DNA: TGTGCCAGCAGTGAAACTAGCGACTTCCAAGAGACCCAGTACTTC
CDR3 protein: CASSETSDFQETQYF

D gene: TRBD2
V gene: TRBV29-1
J gene: TRBJ2-3
clone size: .
CDR3 DNA: TGCAGCGCGAATTCGGGGACTAGCGGCACAGATACGCAGTATTTT
CDR3 protein: CSANSGTSGTDTQYF

D gene: TRBD1
V gene: TRBV27
J gene: TRBJ2-7
clone size: once
CDR3 DNA: TGTGCCAGCAGTGTATACAGGGGCTCCGCGACGTCAGGCGAGCAGTACTTC
CDR3 protein: CASSVYRGSATSGEQYF

D gene: .
V gene: TRBV7-2
J gene: TRBJ2-1
clone size: .
CDR3 DNA: TGTGCCAGCAGCCAAAATAGGGCAGAGAATGAGCAGTTCTTC
CDR3 protein: CASSQNRAENEQFF

D gene: .
V gene: TRBV7-2
J gene: TRBJ1-3
clone size: .
CDR3 DNA: TGTGCCAGCAGCTTTAGCAGCACCTCTGGAAACACCATATATTTT
CDR3 protein: CASSFSSTSGNTIYF

D gene: TRBD2
V gene: TRBV5-8
J gene: TRBJ2-3
clone size: .
CDR3 DNA: TGTGCCAGCAGCTTGCGGACTAGCAGGACAGATACGCAGTATTTT
CDR3 protein: CASSLRTSRTDTQYF

D gene: .
V gene: TRBV9
J gene: TRBJ1-1
clone size: .
CDR3 DNA: TGTGCCAGCAGCGGTAGGCGGGGGCAGGACACTGAAGCTTTCTTT
CDR3 protein: CASSGRRGQDTEAFF

D gene: .
V gene: TRBV18
J gene: TRBJ1-4
clone size: .
CDR3 DNA: TGTGCAAGTGGGGCGAAGGAAAAACTGTTTTTT
CDR3 protein: CASGAKEKLFF

D gene: .
V gene: TRBV6-5
J gene: TRBJ1-2
clone size: .
CDR3 DNA: TGTGCCAGCAGCCCGGATAGGGGGGGCTACACCTTC
CDR3 protein: CASSPDRGGYTF

D gene: .
V gene: TRBV6-1
J gene: TRBJ2-3
clone size: .
CDR3 DNA: TGTGCCAGCAGTGTTCTAGGACTCACAGATACGCAGTATTTT
CDR3 protein: CASSVLGLTDTQYF

D gene: TRBD1
V gene: TRBV27
J gene: TRBJ1-6
clone size: .
CDR3 DNA: TGTGCCAGCAGCCGACAGGGGGCCTATAATTCACCCCTCCACTTT
CDR3 protein: CASSRQGAYNSPLHF

D gene: TRBD1
V gene: TRBV5-5
J gene: TRBJ2-7
clone size: .
CDR3 DNA: TGTGCCAGCAGCTTGGCGGACAGGTTCTACGAGCAGTACTTC
CDR3 protein: CASSLADRFYEQYF

D gene: TRBD1
V gene: TRBV30
J gene: TRBJ2-5
clone size: .
CDR3 DNA: TGTGCCTGGAGTGTACTAGGGGGCGGGGAGACCCAGTACTTC
CDR3 protein: CAWSVLGGGETQYF

D gene: .
V gene: TRBV6-1
J gene: TRBJ2-2
clone size: .
CDR3 DNA: TGTGCCACCGGAGTGATCTCGGGGGCCGGGGAGCTGTTTTTT
CDR3 protein: CATGVISGAGELFF

D gene: .
V gene: TRBV7-9
J gene: TRBJ2-4
clone size: .
CDR3 DNA: TGTGCCAGCAGCTTCGCCGGGGCCGAGGGGGCCAAAAACATTCAGTACTTC
CDR3 protein: CASSFAGAEGAKNIQYF

D gene: .
V gene: TRBV4-3
J gene: TRBJ2-5
clone size: once
CDR3 DNA: TGCGCCAGCAGCCAACTTGGTGACAACAGTGGGGAGACCCAGTACTTC
CDR3 protein: CASSQLGDNSGETQYF

D gene: .
V gene: TRBV14
J gene: TRBJ1-2
clone size: once
CDR3 DNA: TGTGCCAGCAGCCCATTCTATACAGAGGGCTACACCTTC
CDR3 protein: CASSPFYTEGYTF

D gene: .
V gene: TRBV18
J gene: TRBJ1-1
clone size: .
CDR3 DNA: TGTGCCAGCTCCCAAATTTTGGGGGGCATTGGCACTGAAGCTTTCTTT
CDR3 protein: CASSQILGGIGTEAFF

D gene: .
V gene: TRBV6-1
J gene: TRBJ1-5
clone size: .
CDR3 DNA: TGTGCCAGCAGTAGAGGGCAGCCCCAGCATTTT
CDR3 protein: CASSRGQPQHF

D gene: TRBD1
V gene: TRBV11-3
J gene: TRBJ1-3
clone size: .
CDR3 DNA: TGTGCCAGCAGCTTATGGGGGACAGTCTCTGGAAACACCATATATTTT
CDR3 protein: CASSLWGTVSGNTIYF

D gene: .
V gene: TRBV10-2
J gene: TRBJ2-7
clone size: .
CDR3 DNA: TGCGCCAGCAGTGTAAGCTTCGGAGCAGAGCAGTACTTC
CDR3 protein: CASSVSFGAEQYF

D gene: .
V gene: TRBV5-1
J gene: TRBJ2-3
clone size: few
CDR3 DNA: TGCGCCAGCAGCTTGGGCCGGGGTCTCACAGATACGCAGTATTTT
CDR3 protein: CASSLGRGLTDTQYF